This TCR beta chain was recorded in a study of shared clonotypes between healthy human individuals. V lost 3 bases to trimming and J lost 7 bases; unmatched junction nucleotides: 6. The CDR3 loop spans 14 amino acids. Germline CDR1 reads MNHEY; CDR2 reads SMNVEV (reference sequence). This clone was observed many times. Antigen unknown. Broader study findings: Rarefaction curves obtained for sorted subsets showed sequencing incomplete despite large depth.

Clones were read by immunoSEQ multiplex PCR, and TCRdb kept only the in-frame ones, dropping some. The table shows approximately 99,000 clones, with 68% occurring only once. The clonotype originates from a woman aged 25 to 39 in good health. The genes are TRBV27 and TRBJ1-5; 7 nucleotides match TRBD1. Sequenced material: memory CD8+ T cells sorted from blood. The subset was: CD45RO+ cells pooled with CCR7-negative TemRA cells. CDR3 in amino acids: CASSFLGGGQPQHF. The DNA for the CDR3 is TGTGCCAGCAGTTTTCTAGGGGGCGGGCAGCCCCAGCATTTT.